This TCR beta chain derives from a study of blood T cell repertoires in COVID-19 (TCRdb year 2020). General notes on the study: The collaborator samples originated in the United States, Italy and Spain and spanned the acute and convalescent phases of COVID-19. HLA class I and class II types, where available, came from metadata supplied by the sample provider rather than from assay-based typing. Samples were obtained from the ongoing ImmuneRACE study (first 160 participants) and from 1,000 to 1,500 subjects provided by 6 global collaborators. A de-identified subject ID, COVID-19 status, age in years and sex were almost always included in the sample metadata. The material from the prospective study consisted of cDNA or gDNA derived from T cells, B-cell-depleted T cells, or PBMCs. Deeply sampled blood TCRbeta repertoires from subjects exposed to, actively infected with, or recovered from COVID-19 were included in the dataset. The repertoires were released in a freely available public database intended as a resource for research on the immune response to SARS-CoV-2. On the study overall, not on this receptor specifically: Clinical and demographic metadata were provided uncurated, with the amount varying by source and participant.

The immunoSEQ Assay, a bias-controlled multiplex PCR, was used to amplify TCRbeta CDR3 regions from genomic DNA. The study's own analysis went as follows. The number of nucleated cells in each sample was estimated from the amplification of reference gene primers within the assay. To quantify the absolute abundance of each unique TCRbeta CDR3 rearrangement, sequence reads were collapsed and filtered. Productive Simpson clonality was computed per sample as the square root of Simpson's diversity index over productive rearrangements. TCRdb obtained this table from immuneACCESS and retained in-frame rearrangements with V and J assigned. These tables miss some clones; where compared with another copy, unresolved V genes account for less than half of the shortfall, and the remainder is unexplained. V and J calls and clone size are as listed in that table; D and trimming were resolved from the DNA. This sample comprises 120,000 to 150,000 clones, 88% of them detected only once. About 1.2% of the sample belongs to the ten largest clones.

Turning to this clone: The specificity of this receptor is unknown. One base away there is no much larger clone; base qualities are not given.

Enrolling through a virtual design, the prospective study's participants ranged in age from roughly 18 to 90 years and lived across 24 United States geographic areas. In the prospective study, participants were assigned to cohorts based on the clinical history participants reported in a screening survey and a study questionnaire. In the prospective study, whole blood, serum and a nasopharyngeal or oropharyngeal swab were collected from each participant by mobile phlebotomists. Additional blood draws and questionnaires over an approximately 2-month period could optionally be provided by prospective study participants. Before DNA extraction, blood samples from the prospective study were shipped at room temperature or frozen. V is pruned by 5 bases and J by 7 bases, leaving 9 bases of the junction without a gene match. The germline V gene (reference sequence) provides CDR1 PRHDT and CDR2 FYEKMQ. The CDR3 covers 15 residues, taking in both the cysteine and the phenylalanine. Solely the CDR3 DNA is kept, with 45 bases framed from the first base.

Sequencing was performed on PBMCs or T cells enriched from blood (not recorded which). The rearrangement combines TRBV13 with TRBJ2-1, with 9 bases matching TRBD1. The receptor was derived from a woman in her thirties with acute COVID-19. The nucleotides read TGTGCCAGCAGCCTTGGGACAGGGAGGTTGAATGAGCAGTTCTTC. This gives the protein CASSLGTGRLNEQFF. Full variable domain (CDR3 extended with the reference TRBV13 and TRBJ2-1 proteins): AAGVIQSPRHLIKEKRETATLKCYPIPRHDTVYWYQQGPGQDPQFLISFYEKMQSDKGSIPDRFSAQQFSDYHSELNMSSLELGDSALYFCASSLGTGRLNEQFFGPGTRLTVL.